These 28 T cell receptor beta chains share one sample of origin, sequenced in a study of T cells in Graves' hyperthyroidism and ophthalmopathy. RNA transcripts yielded amplified TCR beta CDR3 regions. Carried out on the TCR CDR3, a first-round RT-PCR used the HTBI primer set. TCRdb processed the multiplex PCR reads anew with MiXCR; each CDR3 protein has one entry. The repertoire holds approximately 250,000 distinct CDR3 sequences, with more than 20% as singletons. The source material was blood. Source of these receptors: a middle-aged woman with Graves' ophthalmopathy.

Comment on this clonotype: This could be a read error, since a much larger clone is one nucleotide away. Since no conserved phenylalanine or tryptophan closes the CDR3, a read error is the likely cause. The chain uses TRBV11-2 and TRBJ2-7; tentatively, D is TRBD1 or TRBD2 (5 bases each). In germline, CDR1 is SGHAT, CDR2 FQNNGV. This CDR3 comprises 13 residues. V lost 10 bases and J 3 bases, leaving 16 bases between the germline ends. CDR3 sequence: CATGAAPNYEQYI. CDR3 bases: TGTGCCACCGGGGCAGCTCCAAACTACGAGCAGTACATC.

This rearrangement joins TRBV6-5 to TRBJ1-2, with 7 positions matching TRBD1. CDR1 and CDR2 from the germline V gene are MNHEY and SVGAGI. CDR3 size: 15 residues. Losses at the gene ends were 4 bases for V and 8 bases for J; bases not matched to a gene: 13. For the CDR3, the DNA is TGTGCCAGCAGTTTACACGATCGCAGGGGGGGCGGCTACACCTTC. Residues: CASSLHDRRGGGYTF.

The chain is built from TRBV6-5 and TRBJ1-5, with D hard to call. The germline V and J ends were trimmed by 0 bases and 4 bases, with 10 bases remaining between them. The germline CDR1 and CDR2 sequences are MNHEY and SVGAGI. The CDR3 consists of 15 residues. The CDR3 loop is CASSYSHRRNQPQHF. CDR3 DNA: TGTGCCAGCAGTTACTCGCATCGACGGAATCAGCCCCAGCATTTT.

This clonotype was detected ten times or more. V is TRBV11-2 and J is TRBJ2-4; TRBD2 matches 10 bases. CDR1 and CDR2 from the germline V gene are SGHAT and FQNNGV. This CDR3 comprises 20 residues. V shed 5 bases and J 3 bases; nucleotides not matched to a gene: 19. DNA of the CDR3: TGTGCCAGCAGCACCCCCCTCCTCTGGGCTAGCGGGAGTAGCAAAAACATTCAGTACTTC. It codes for CASSTPLLWASGSSKNIQYF.

With regard to this clonotype: One end of the junction varies from germline; a read error may be responsible. The V and J genes are TRBV12-3 or TRBV12-4 and TRBJ1-5, with D uncertain. This CDR3 is built from 13 residues. The CDR3 nucleotides are TGTGCCAGCAGTTCAACTAGCAATCAGCCCCAGCCTTTT. Translated, it gives CASSSTSNQPQPF.

With regard to this clonotype: Since a much larger clone is just one base distant, this may be a read error. The rearrangement joins TRBV27 to TRBJ1-5; possible D gene TRBD1, 6 bases. The V and J ends lost 4 bases and 5 bases respectively, with 15 bases between them. The CDR3 runs 15 residues. From germline, CDR1 is MNHEY and CDR2 SMNVEV (reference sequence). As DNA, the CDR3 is TGTGCCAGCAGTTCAGGGGCAGGGGCTGATCAGCCCCAGCATTTT. It yields the protein CASSSGAGADQPQHF.

The CDR3 is CASSLVVTGEAFF. The CDR3 DNA follows: TGTGCCAGCAGTTTAGTTGTAACGGGTGAAGCTTTCTTT. The chain links TRBV27 to TRBJ1-1; D ambiguous. The V end was cut by 2 bases, the J end by 7 bases, with 11 bases between. The CDR3 consists of 13 residues. CDR1 and CDR2 from the germline V gene are MNHEY and SMNVEV (reference sequence).

Ten or more counts support this clonotype. The rearrangement links TRBV20-1 to TRBJ2-5; D tentatively fits TRBD1 or TRBD2 (6 bases each). V shed 5 bases and J shed 0 bases, with 16 bases lying between them. The CDR3 has 15 residues. Germline lookup yields CDR1 DFQATT and CDR2 SNEGSKA (reference sequence). The CDR3 DNA is TGCAGTGCTCGGGGACTTTGGGACAACCAAGAGACCCAGTACTTC. As protein: CSARGLWDNQETQYF.

This clonotype was detected many times. CDR3 protein: CASSVLPGEKAQYF. The CDR3 DNA is TGTGCCAGCAGCGTGCTCCCGGGAGAGAAAGCGCAGTACTTC. This rearrangement joins TRBV7-2 to TRBJ2-7; D might be TRBD2 (6 bases). There are 14 residues in the CDR3. The V gene lost 5 bases and the J gene lost 9 bases, with 20 bases spanning the gap. Germline V gene sequence: CDR1 SGHTA, CDR2 FQGNSA.

CDR3: CASSLAGGLGTGELFF. The CDR3, as DNA: TGTGCCAGCAGTCTAGCGGGGGGGCTTGGCACCGGGGAGCTGTTTTTT. The chain recombines TRBV6-1 with TRBJ2-2, with 12 positions matching TRBD2. The CDR3 consists of 16 residues. J was trimmed by 4 bases and V by 5 bases; bases with no gene match: 5. Germline V CDR1 and CDR2: MNHNS, SASEGT.

This clonotype turned up a few times. J is TRBJ1-1 and V is TRBV29-1, with D perhaps matching TRBD1 (6 bases). Trimming took 2 bases from V and 4 from J, leaving 11 bases between them. In germline, CDR1 is SQVTM, CDR2 ANQGSEA. The CDR3 is 13 residues long. The CDR3 reads CSVEYGRGTEAFF. The CDR3 nucleotides read TGCAGCGTTGAATACGGCAGGGGCACTGAAGCTTTCTTT.

The V and J genes are TRBV6-5 and TRBJ2-2, with D perhaps TRBD2 (6 bases). V gave up 1 base and J gave up 14 bases, with 11 bases separating them. Germline-derived CDR1 and CDR2 are MNHEY and SVGAGI. CDR3 length: 12 amino acids. Written as DNA, the CDR3 is TGTGCCAGCAGTTACTTGAGCGGGTATCTGTTTTTT. Translation: CASSYLSGYLFF.

CDR3 nucleotide sequence: TGCAGCGTGGTGGACAGGGCAGAAGGGCAGCCCCAGCATTTT. The encoded protein is CSVVDRAEGQPQHF. The rearrangement joins TRBV29-1 to TRBJ1-5, with 8 bases identical to TRBD1. The J segment lost 7 bases and the V segment lost 6 bases, leaving 11 bases of the junction unmatched. There are 14 residues in the CDR3. From germline, CDR1 is SQVTM and CDR2 ANQGSEA.

The sample holds many counts of this clonotype. V gene TRBV20-1 combines with J gene TRBJ2-6; D is tentatively TRBD1 or TRBD2 (6 bases each). CDR1 and CDR2 from the germline V gene are DFQATT and SNEGSKA (reference sequence). Between the trimmed V and J ends, which lost 0 bases and 3 bases, there was a span of 15 bases. CDR3 length: 17 residues. CDR3 sequence reads: CSARDEQGGFGANVLTF. CDR3 bases: TGCAGTGCTAGAGATGAACAGGGAGGCTTTGGGGCCAACGTCCTGACTTTC.

V gene TRBV19 combines with J gene TRBJ2-4; TRBD1 matches 10 bases. The germline V gene has CDR1 LNHDA and CDR2 SQIVND (reference sequence). The V gene end was trimmed by 1 base and the J gene end by 9 bases; junction bases not matched to a gene: 15. CDR3 length equals 18 residues. The CDR3 spells CASSIGHTGTGVKGIQYF. The CDR3 DNA is TGTGCCAGTAGTATAGGCCACACCGGGACAGGGGTGAAGGGCATTCAGTACTTC.

In its sample, this clonotype was seen many times. This chain uses TRBV6-5 with TRBJ1-2, with a possible D match to TRBD1 (5 bases). V gave up 5 bases and J gave up 4 bases, with 11 bases separating them. CDR1 and CDR2 from the germline V gene are MNHEY and SVGAGI. This CDR3 contains 13 residues. In DNA form, the CDR3 reads TGTGCCAGCAGTCCCGTGGGGGGCTATGGCTACACCTTC. Translating it yields CASSPVGGYGYTF.

The chain employs TRBV6-2 or TRBV6-3 and TRBJ2-2, with TRBD2 as a possible D gene (6 bases). This CDR3 comprises 12 residues. With 8 bases removed from V and 6 bases from J, the gap between germline ends came to 10 bases. CDR1 and CDR2 (germline): MNHEY, SVGEGT. CDR3 residues: CASRSGPGELFF. The DNA for the CDR3 is TGTGCCAGCCGGAGCGGGCCCGGGGAGCTGTTTTTT.

This clonotype was detected many times. The chain has TRBV12-3 or TRBV12-4 and TRBJ1-2; D not resolved. This CDR3 is 14 amino acids long. V dropped 3 bases and J dropped 1 base, with 9 bases sitting between them. This CDR3 reads CASSFGRINYGYTF. In nucleotides, the CDR3 is TGTGCCAGCAGTTTTGGCAGAATTAACTATGGCTACACCTTC.

This clonotype was seen at least ten times. A junction boundary mismatches the germline segment, possibly from a read error. The chain carries TRBV20-1 and TRBJ2-7; no clear D. The CDR3 runs 13 residues. Germline V gives CDR1 DFQATT, CDR2 SNEGSKA (reference sequence). The CDR3 here is CSASPITRLEQCF. In DNA, the CDR3 is TGCAGTGCTAGCCCGATCACCCGTCTAGAGCAGTGCTTC.

This clonotype was observed many times. The genes are TRBV5-1 and TRBJ2-5, with 10 bases fitting TRBD1. The ends lost 7 bases at V and 4 bases at J; junction bases unmatched: 7. There are 14 residues in the CDR3. In germline, CDR1 is SGHRS, CDR2 YFSETQ. The CDR3 DNA reads as TGCGCCAGCGCCGGGACAGGGGTCCGAGAGACCCAGTACTTC. This encodes CASAGTGVRETQYF.

This clonotype showed up many times. V usage is TRBV3-1 and J usage is TRBJ1-1; D is unresolved. Germline assignment: CDR1 LGHDT and CDR2 YNNKEL (reference sequence). Between the trimmed V and J ends, which lost 4 bases and 5 bases, there was a span of 8 bases. This CDR3 is 12 amino acids long. CDR3 in DNA: TGTGCCAGCAGCCGGGAGCGGACTGAAGCTTTCTTT. This sequence encodes CASSRERTEAFF.

This clonotype has only a few counts. The V gene is TRBV4-1, the J gene TRBJ2-7, with D maybe TRBD2 (8 bases). In germline, CDR1 is MGHRA, CDR2 YSYEKL. The CDR3 contains 16 residues. V was clipped by 3 bases and J by 3 bases, with 18 bases between them. The DNA of the CDR3 is TGCGCCAGCAGCCAGGAGGGGGCGGGGGGCCACTACGAGCAGTACTTC. Its translation: CASSQEGAGGHYEQYF.

This clonotype has a count of ten or more. The V and J genes are TRBV28 and TRBJ1-5; TRBD1 agrees at 7 bases. CDR1 is MDHEN and CDR2 is SYDVKM in the germline V gene. J was trimmed by 3 bases and V by 5 bases; bases with no gene match: 4. The CDR3 is 14 amino acids. The DNA for the CDR3 is TGTGCCAGCAGTCAAACAGGGGCCAATCAGCCCCAGCATTTT. This gives the protein CASSQTGANQPQHF. The full variable domain, in which reference TRBV28 and TRBJ1-5 provide the parts outside the CDR3, is DVKVTQSSRYLVKRTGEKVFLECVQDMDHENMFWYRQDPGLGLRLIYFSYDVKMKEKGDIPEGYSVSREKKERFSLILESASTNQTSMYLCASSQTGANQPQHFGDGTRLSIL.

This clonotype was detected many times. A much larger clone lies one base from this, so it may be a read error. The V gene is TRBV2, the J gene TRBJ2-2; D is perhaps TRBD2 (5 bases). V gave up 2 bases and J gave up 6 bases, with 10 bases separating them. CDR1 is SNHLY, CDR2 FYNNEI, per germline. The length of the CDR3 is 14 residues. CDR3 bases: TGTGCCAGCAGTGAATCTAAACTAGCCGGGGAGCTGTTTTTT. Its translation is CASSESKLAGELFF.

Only a few counts were recorded for this clonotype. The gene calls are TRBV28 and TRBJ2-7; D is unresolved. Germline-derived CDR1 and CDR2 are MDHEN and SYDVKM. The CDR3 extends over 14 amino acids. The germline V and J ends were trimmed by 3 bases and 3 bases, with 12 bases remaining between them. This CDR3 is CASSFGGGGYEQYF. CDR3 in DNA: TGTGCCAGCAGTTTTGGTGGCGGTGGCTACGAGCAGTACTTC.

The chain recombines TRBV20-1 with TRBJ2-7; D uncertain. Per the germline V gene, CDR1 is DFQATT and CDR2 is SNEGSKA (reference sequence). The V end was cut by 5 bases, the J end by 2 bases, with 7 bases between. This CDR3 has 11 amino acids. In DNA, the CDR3 is TGCAGTGCTTTTGGGCCCTACGAGCAGTACTTC. Protein product: CSAFGPYEQYF.

This clonotype was seen a handful of times. A much bigger clone sits one base away, suggesting this may be a read error. The rearrangement links TRBV20-1 to TRBJ2-7, with 8 positions matching TRBD2. The germline CDR1 and CDR2 sequences are DFQATT and SNEGSKA (reference sequence). The CDR3 consists of 13 residues. Trimming cost V 3 bases and J 11 bases; bases outside gene matches: 12. Here the CDR3 DNA reads TGCAGTGCTAGTGATAGCGGGGTGGGGGAGAAGTACTTC. Residues: CSASDSGVGEKYF.

This clonotype was counted between two and nine times. The V and J genes are TRBV28 and TRBJ2-5; TRBD1 might be the D (6 bases). CDR3 length: 14 residues. Germline CDR1 is MDHEN and CDR2 is SYDVKM. Trimming pared 5 bases from V and 3 bases from J, leaving 13 bases between. The CDR3 reads CASSPPRTEETQYF. CDR3 DNA: TGTGCCAGCAGTCCCCCTCGGACAGAAGAGACCCAGTACTTC.